These T cell receptor beta chains were read from a single sample in a study of OX40 agonist ivuxolimab in advanced cancers. Measured with immunoSEQ multiplex PCR; TCRdb has only the in-frame clones, and not every one. The table shows roughly 46,000 clones, with around 83% occurring only once. Sequencing used CD4+ or CD8+ T cells sorted from blood, obtained in a trial of the OX40 agonist ivuxolimab. These receptors all stem from an adult with an advanced solid tumor such as melanoma, head and neck, liver or kidney cancer. Each CDR3 is given with its conserved first and last residue. Each record gives: clone size, V gene, J gene, D gene, CDR3 protein, CDR3 DNA. A D gene is named only where the DNA matches it firmly. Expanded clones are given a class, and other clones once, few, many or no size at all.

NA	TRBV7-2	TRBJ2-1	TRBD2	CASIRRTSGVQEQFF	TGTGCCAGCATCAGGAGGACTAGCGGGGTACAGGAGCAGTTCTTC
NA	TRBV7-9	TRBJ2-3	NA	CASSLSRSDTQYF	TGTGCCAGCAGCTTATCCAGGTCAGATACGCAGTATTTT
once	TRBV18	TRBJ1-1	NA	CASCSKGCTEAFF	TGTGCCAGCTGTTCAAAGGGCTGCACTGAAGCTTTCTTT
NA	TRBV6-6	TRBJ2-3	NA	CASSYLGASTDTQYF	TGTGCCAGCAGTTACTTAGGGGCGAGCACAGATACGCAGTATTTT
NA	TRBV11-3	TRBJ2-2	NA	CASSKAPRGANTGELFF	TGTGCCAGCAGCAAAGCCCCCAGGGGCGCCAACACCGGGGAGCTGTTTTTT
NA	TRBV5-1	TRBJ2-7	TRBD1	CASSLMADRAIYEQYF	TGCGCCAGCAGCTTGATGGCTGACAGGGCTATCTACGAGCAGTACTTC
NA	TRBV11-3	TRBJ2-5	NA	CASSFRSGETQYF	TGTGCCAGCAGCTTCAGATCCGGTGAGACCCAGTACTTC
NA	TRBV19	TRBJ1-1	TRBD1	CASSSRTGRFMNTEAFF	TGTGCCAGTAGTAGCCGGACAGGGAGATTCATGAACACTGAAGCTTTCTTT
once	TRBV6-5	TRBJ1-2	NA	CASSYRIADGYTF	TGTGCCAGCAGTTATAGAATTGCAGATGGCTACACCTTC
NA	TRBV11-2	TRBJ1-2	NA	CASSLITLGQTYTF	TGTGCCAGCAGCTTAATAACGTTGGGTCAGACCTACACCTTC
few	TRBV29-1	TRBJ2-1	TRBD2	CSVVAGGPGTEQFF	TGCAGCGTTGTGGCGGGAGGGCCAGGTACTGAGCAGTTCTTC
few	TRBV25-1	TRBJ2-2	TRBD2	CASRTPSGDTGELFF	TGTGCCAGCAGGACGCCAAGCGGGGACACCGGGGAGCTGTTTTTT
NA	TRBV7-9	TRBJ2-2	NA	CASSSTGRDTGELFF	TGTGCCAGCAGCTCAACAGGGAGGGACACCGGGGAGCTGTTTTTT
NA	TRBV5-5	TRBJ2-2	NA	CASSLAGGRHTGELFF	TGTGCCAGCAGCTTGGCGGGCGGCAGACACACCGGGGAGCTGTTTTTT